Included here is one T cell receptor beta chain sequence, with context. The sample holds one count of this clone. This receptor's antigen is unknown. Per-nucleotide qualities are absent, and no much larger clonotype sits a single base away. This entry is derived from a study of blood T cell repertoires in COVID-19 (dated by TCRdb to the early 2020s). Study-level background: The collaborator samples originated in the United States, Italy and Spain and spanned the acute and convalescent phases of COVID-19. The material from the prospective study consisted of cDNA or gDNA derived from T cells, B-cell-depleted T cells, or PBMCs. Subjects who had been exposed to COVID-19, were actively infected with it, or had recovered from it provided the deeply sampled blood TCRbeta repertoires that made up the dataset. A freely available public database, intended as a resource for researchers studying the immune response to SARS-CoV-2, is where the repertoires were released. Samples were obtained from the ongoing ImmuneRACE study (first 160 participants) and from over 1,000 subjects provided by 6 global collaborators. The sample metadata nearly always contained a de-identified subject ID, COVID-19 status, age in years and sex. Where HLA class I and class II types were available, the types were taken from metadata supplied by the sample provider, not from assay-based typing. Study-level results and caveats: The amount of clinical and demographic metadata varied by source and participant and was provided uncurated.

CDR1 and CDR2 are drawn from the germline V gene: SGHVS, FQNEAQ. The germline V end is reduced by 1 base and the J end by 5 bases; junction bases left unmatched: 4. CDR3 length: 14 amino acids, cysteine to phenylalanine. Only the CDR3 part of the read is kept: 42 bases, read in frame from the first base. TCRbeta CDR3 regions were amplified from genomic DNA by means of the immunoSEQ Assay, a bias-controlled multiplex PCR. The authors processed their data as follows. Within the assay, amplification of reference gene primers was used to estimate how many nucleated cells each sample contained. To quantify the absolute abundance of each unique TCRbeta CDR3 rearrangement, sequence reads were collapsed and filtered. For each sample, productive Simpson clonality was calculated as the square root of Simpson's diversity index across productive rearrangements. Imported from immuneACCESS, the table was reduced by TCRdb to in-frame sequences with V and J called. These copies leave out some clones; in studies compared against another copy, an unresolved V gene accounts for under half, and the cause of the remainder is not known. The V and J calls and clone size come from that table; D and trimming were worked out from the DNA. Counted in this sample were around 260,000 clones; about 90% of them appeared once. 10% to 13% of the sample is held by the ten biggest clonotypes.

In Seattle, one collaborating source enrolled patients while the infection was active and tracked those patients longitudinally over the course of disease. Whole blood was collected in K2EDTA tubes by collaborating institutions according to the institutions' own protocols. Collaborator samples were shipped for TCRbeta analysis as frozen whole blood, isolated PBMCs, or DNA extracted from either sample type. Material for sequencing was peripheral blood. This receptor chain uses TRBV7-8 and TRBJ1-1; 7 central bases correspond to TRBD1. This TCR was sampled from an older woman with COVID-19, enrolled during active disease. The CDR3 is CASSLGQGWTEAFF. The sequenced DNA is TGTGCCAGCAGCTTAGGACAGGGATGGACTGAAGCTTTCTTT.